Listed here are 17 T cell receptor beta chains from one sample, sequenced in a study of regulatory T cells in long-lasting Graves disease. Time point here: persistent/refractory GD, antithyroid drugs over 5 years with positive TRAb. After RNA was extracted from PBMCs, the TCR library was made from it. The TCR beta library used iRepertoire HTBI primers with Arm-PCR amplification of CDR3. Each CDR3 protein is one row after TCRdb ran MiXCR on the multiplex PCR reads. Here the sample spans 390,000 or so distinct CDR3 sequences, around 23% being singletons. This sample comprised peripheral blood mononuclear cells (PBMCs), obtained when the disease was refractory, from a patient treated with antithyroid drugs. The receptors derive from a woman aged 40 to 50 with Graves disease.

At least ten counts were recorded for this clonotype. This chain links TRBV7-8 with TRBJ2-7, with D unresolved. V gave up 0 bases and J gave up 2 bases, with 8 bases separating them. There are 14 residues in the CDR3. Germline loops: CDR1 SGHVS, CDR2 FQNEAQ. CDR3 amino acids: CASSLALFAYEQYF. The CDR3 region has the DNA TGTGCCAGCAGCTTAGCACTATTTGCCTACGAGCAGTACTTC. Using reference TRBV7-8 and TRBJ2-7 for the parts outside the CDR3, the full variable domain is GAGVSQSPRYKVAKRGQDVALRCDPISGHVSLFWYQQALGQGPEFLTYFQNEAQLDKSGLPSDRFFAERPEGSVSTLKIQRTQQEDSAVYLCASSLALFAYEQYFGPGTRLTVT.

This clonotype was picked up a small number of times. Its ends do not fully match the called genes, so a read error is possible. The chain joins TRBV4-1 to TRBJ2-7; 11 nucleotides match TRBD2. The CDR3 runs 15 residues. Germline loops: CDR1 MGHRA, CDR2 YSYEKL. This CDR3 is CASSPMPTSGDTLHF. The CDR3 DNA sequence: TGCGCCAGCAGCCCTATGCCGACTAGCGGGGATACCTTGCACTTC.

The table lists this clonotype with many counts. This chain links TRBV2 with TRBJ1-5; no firm D call. CDR3 size: 15 residues. In germline, CDR1 is SNHLY, CDR2 FYNNEI. V shed 7 bases and J shed 2 bases, with 15 bases lying between them. CDR3 sequence reads: CASTSFGIGNQPQHF. The CDR3 DNA follows: TGTGCCAGCACATCTTTTGGGATCGGCAATCAGCCCCAGCATTTT. Full variable domain (missing parts from reference TRBV2 and TRBJ1-5): EPEVTQTPSHQVTQMGQEVILRCVPISNHLYFYWYRQILGQKVEFLVSFYNNEISEKSEIFDDQFSVERPDGSNFTLKIRSTKLEDSAMYFCASTSFGIGNQPQHFGDGTRLSIL.

This clonotype turned up a few times. The CDR3: CASSLGLSRAEGQPQHF. CDR3 nucleotide sequence: TGTGCCAGCAGCTTAGGCTTATCCCGGGCGGAAGGCCAGCCCCAGCATTTT. The V call is TRBV7-2, the J call TRBJ1-5; D remains ambiguous. The CDR3 covers 17 residues. The V gene's germline CDR1 is SGHTA and CDR2 FQGNSA. V lost 1 base, J lost 7 bases, and 20 bases lay in between.

The chain employs TRBV6-1 and TRBJ2-2; 13 bases are shared with TRBD2. With V trimmed by 6 bases and J by 3 bases, 7 bases remained unmatched. CDR1 MNHNS and CDR2 SASEGT come from the germline V gene. The CDR3 contains 17 residues. CDR3 DNA sequence: TGTGCCAGCAGCTATCGGACTAGCGGGAGTTACACCGGGGAGCTGTTTTTT. Residues: CASSYRTSGSYTGELFF.

The gene calls are TRBV19 and TRBJ1-5; D is unresolved. Germline assignment: CDR1 LNHDA and CDR2 SQIVND (reference sequence). There are 14 residues in the CDR3. V gave up 4 bases and J gave up 2 bases, with 9 bases separating them. CDR3 sequence: CASSRGWGNQPQHF. The CDR3 bases are TGTGCCAGTAGTAGGGGTTGGGGCAATCAGCCCCAGCATTTT.

This chain connects TRBV28 to TRBJ2-1; 10 bases map to TRBD2. CDR3 length: 16 residues. J was trimmed by 10 bases and V by 5 bases; bases with no gene match: 14. Looked up from germline, CDR1 is MDHEN and CDR2 is SYDVKM. CDR3: CASSVTSGSLLDEQFF. The CDR3, as DNA: TGTGCCAGCAGTGTGACTAGCGGGTCCCTCCTAGACGAGCAGTTCTTC.

This clonotype was seen repeatedly, ten times or more. This chain uses TRBV28 with TRBJ2-7, with unresolved D. V lost 2 bases and J lost 2, with 13 bases in between. Looked up from germline, CDR1 is MDHEN and CDR2 is SYDVKM. CDR3 length equals 15 residues. The CDR3 sequence is CASSLSVGSTYEQYF. The CDR3 DNA follows: TGTGCCAGCAGTTTAAGTGTTGGCAGTACCTACGAGCAGTACTTC.

J is TRBJ2-1 and V is TRBV28, with D perhaps being TRBD1 or TRBD2 (5 bases each). The CDR3 loop spans 15 amino acids. Trimming shortened V by 1 base and J by 8 bases, and 15 bases separated the two germline ends. The germline gives CDR1 MDHEN, CDR2 SYDVKM. CDR3 residues: CASSLFRETFDEQFF. CDR3 nucleotides: TGTGCCAGCAGTTTATTCAGGGAGACTTTTGATGAGCAGTTCTTC.

The gene calls are TRBV28 and TRBJ1-1; tentatively, D is TRBD1 (6 bases). The germline gives CDR1 MDHEN, CDR2 SYDVKM. The CDR3 length is 14 residues. Deletions cut 3 bases from V and 8 bases from J, with 16 bases between. CDR3 bases: TGTGCCAGCAGTTTCTTGACAACAGGGCTAGAAGCTTTCTTT. It specifies CASSFLTTGLEAFF. Full variable domain (missing parts from reference TRBV28 and TRBJ1-1): DVKVTQSSRYLVKRTGEKVFLECVQDMDHENMFWYRQDPGLGLRLIYFSYDVKMKEKGDIPEGYSVSREKKERFSLILESASTNQTSMYLCASSFLTTGLEAFFGQGTRLTVV.

The chain is built from TRBV16 and TRBJ1-2; D is ambiguous. Trimming took 2 bases from V and 5 from J, leaving 15 bases between them. Germline loops: CDR1 KGHSY, CDR2 FQNENV. CDR3 length equals 15 residues. This CDR3 reads CASSQTAGIGYGYTF. The CDR3 region has the DNA TGTGCCAGCAGCCAAACGGCGGGAATTGGTTATGGCTACACCTTC.

In this sample, this clonotype turned up many times. The chain is built from TRBV12-3 or TRBV12-4 and TRBJ2-5, with 12 bases identical to TRBD2. CDR3 length equals 16 residues. Trimming at V came to 3 bases and at J to 4 bases, leaving 6 bases not matched to a gene. CDR3 protein: CASSLRLAGDLETQYF. In DNA form, the CDR3 reads TGTGCCAGCAGTTTGCGACTAGCGGGAGATCTAGAGACCCAGTACTTC.

This clonotype appeared many times. This chain joins TRBV12-3 or TRBV12-4 and TRBJ1-3; D unclear. This CDR3 region has 13 residues. Trimming pared 5 bases from V and 4 bases from J, leaving 9 bases between. The DNA for the CDR3 is TGTGCCAGCAGTGGGGTAGGAGGAAACACCATATATTTT. It translates to CASSGVGGNTIYF.

This clonotype was found many times. The genes are TRBV28 and TRBJ2-7; D gene unclear. The CDR3 spans 13 residues. In germline, CDR1 is MDHEN, CDR2 SYDVKM. Trimming cost V 7 bases and J 0 bases, with 10 bases left between them. CDR3 in DNA: TGTGCCAGCACAGGCCGGATCTCCTACGAGCAGTACTTC. This gives the protein CASTGRISYEQYF.

This clonotype has at least ten counts. CDR3 DNA: TGTGCCAGCAGCCTTGGGGGGGGACAGGGGCAAATGAACACTGAAGCTTTCTTT. It yields the protein CASSLGGGQGQMNTEAFF. The chain couples TRBV6-1 to TRBJ1-1; 10 positions match TRBD1. The CDR3 is made up of 18 amino acids. The V and J ends lost 6 bases and 0 bases, in that order; junction bases with no gene match: 13. Germline V gene data show CDR1 as MNHNS and CDR2 as SASEGT.

This clonotype was recorded many times. The CDR3 sequence is CASSFGGLGNGYTF. The CDR3 DNA reads as TGTGCCAGCAGCTTCGGCGGGCTGGGGAATGGCTACACCTTC. This chain uses TRBV11-2 with TRBJ1-2; D gene ambiguous. The germline V gene encodes CDR1 SGHAT and CDR2 FQNNGV. The CDR3 has 14 residues. V dropped 3 bases and J dropped 6 bases, with 14 bases sitting between them.

Notes on this clonotype: It may be a read error: a sequence one base away is much more abundant. In DNA, the CDR3 is TGCAGCGCCAGGACTAGCAGTCTCACCGGGGAGCTGTTTTTT. It translates to CSARTSSLTGELFF. The genes are TRBV29-1 and TRBJ2-2, with 8 bases matching TRBD2. The CDR3 consists of 14 residues. After removal of 7 bases from V and 4 bases from J, the junction contained 8 bases not matched to a gene. The V gene's germline CDR1 is SQVTM and CDR2 ANQGSEA.